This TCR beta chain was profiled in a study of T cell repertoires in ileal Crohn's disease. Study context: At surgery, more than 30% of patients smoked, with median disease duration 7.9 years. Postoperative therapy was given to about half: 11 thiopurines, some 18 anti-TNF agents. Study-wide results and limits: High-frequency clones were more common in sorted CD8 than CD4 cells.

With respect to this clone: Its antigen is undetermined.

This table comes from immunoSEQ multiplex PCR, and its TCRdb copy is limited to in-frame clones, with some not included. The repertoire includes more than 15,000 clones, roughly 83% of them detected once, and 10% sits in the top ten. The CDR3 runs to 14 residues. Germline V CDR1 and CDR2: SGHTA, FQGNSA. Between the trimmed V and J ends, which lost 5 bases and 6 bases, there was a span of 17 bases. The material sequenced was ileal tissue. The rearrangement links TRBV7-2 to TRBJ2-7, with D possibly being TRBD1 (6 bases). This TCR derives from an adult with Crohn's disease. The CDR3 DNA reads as TGTGCCAGCAGCGAACAGGGTGGTCGGGGCGAGCAGTACTTC. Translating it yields CASSEQGGRGEQYF. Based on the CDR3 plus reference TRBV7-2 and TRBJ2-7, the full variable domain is GAGVSQSPSNKVTEKGKDVELRCDPISGHTALYWYRQSLGQGLEFLIYFQGNSAPDKSGLPSDRFSAERTGGSVSTLTIQRTQQEDSAVYLCASSEQGGRGEQYFGPGTRLTVT.